This note documents a single TCR beta chain sequence. Per the germline V gene, CDR1 is SGHDT and CDR2 is YYEEEE. Losses at the gene ends were 0 bases for V and 4 bases for J; bases not matched to a gene: 3. The CDR3 contains 15 residues. The source of the sample is a study of OX40 agonist ivuxolimab in advanced cancers. Study-wide background: The drug used for patients, ivuxolimab, was an agonistic anti-OX40 (CD134) antibody. Three dose-escalation patients had partial responses: one with hepatocellular carcinoma and two with cutaneous melanoma.

TCRdb keeps only in-frame clones here, not all; method: immunoSEQ multiplex PCR. The repertoire holds tens of thousands of clones, with 85% as singletons. The timepoints at which blood was sampled were baseline, cycle 4 day 1, and cycle 7 day 1. The chain couples TRBV5-6 to TRBJ1-1, with 10 bases that match TRBD1. The sequence came from an adult with an advanced solid tumor such as melanoma, head and neck, liver or kidney cancer. The sequencing here drew on CD4+ or CD8+ T cells sorted from blood, taken in a trial of the OX40 agonist ivuxolimab. As DNA, the CDR3 is TGTGCCAGCAGCTTGGTGGGACAGGGGTTCACTGAAGCTTTCTTT. It yields the protein CASSLVGQGFTEAFF.